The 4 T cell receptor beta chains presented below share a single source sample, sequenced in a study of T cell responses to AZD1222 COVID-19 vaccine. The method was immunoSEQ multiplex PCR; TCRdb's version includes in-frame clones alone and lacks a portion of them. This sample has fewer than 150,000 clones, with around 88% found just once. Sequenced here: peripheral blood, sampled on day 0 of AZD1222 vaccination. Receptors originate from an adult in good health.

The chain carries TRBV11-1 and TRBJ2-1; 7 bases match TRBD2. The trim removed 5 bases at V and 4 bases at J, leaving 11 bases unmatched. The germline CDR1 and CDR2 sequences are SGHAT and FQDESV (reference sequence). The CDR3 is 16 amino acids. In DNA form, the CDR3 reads TGTGCCAGCAGCGCCCCTAGCGGAGGGTTATACAATGAGCAGTTCTTC. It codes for CASSAPSGGLYNEQFF.

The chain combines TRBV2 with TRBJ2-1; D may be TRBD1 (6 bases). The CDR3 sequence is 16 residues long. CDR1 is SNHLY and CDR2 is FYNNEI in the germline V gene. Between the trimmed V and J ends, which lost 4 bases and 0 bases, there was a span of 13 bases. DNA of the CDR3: TGTGCCAGCAGTGGCGGTGGCAGGGGCTCCTACAATGAGCAGTTCTTC. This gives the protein CASSGGGRGSYNEQFF.

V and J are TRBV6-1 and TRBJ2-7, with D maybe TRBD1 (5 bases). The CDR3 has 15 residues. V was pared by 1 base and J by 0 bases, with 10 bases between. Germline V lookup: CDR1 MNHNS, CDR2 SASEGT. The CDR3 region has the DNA TGTGCCAGCAGTGAAGGCTGGCAGGGCTCCTACGAGCAGTACTTC. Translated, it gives CASSEGWQGSYEQYF.

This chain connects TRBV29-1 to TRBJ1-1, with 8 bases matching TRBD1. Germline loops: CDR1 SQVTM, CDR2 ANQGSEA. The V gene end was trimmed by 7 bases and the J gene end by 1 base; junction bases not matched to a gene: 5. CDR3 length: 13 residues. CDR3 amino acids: CSARTGKNTEAFF. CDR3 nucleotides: TGCAGCGCCCGGACAGGGAAGAACACTGAAGCTTTCTTT.